Below, one T cell receptor (beta chain) is given with its context. Antigen unknown. Libraries were prepared by immunoSEQ multiplex PCR; TCRdb keeps only in-frame clonotypes and omits some of them. This table has about 110,000 clones, approximately 89% appearing once. The length of the CDR3 is 14 residues. After removal of 3 bases from V and 1 base from J, the junction contained 3 bases not matched to a gene. Germline V CDR1 and CDR2: GTSNPN, SVGIG (reference sequence). The sample comes from a study of T cell responses to AZD1222 COVID-19 vaccine. Broader study findings: The sample set comprised mostly white British donors with more females, and clonal diversity was possibly underestimated. Seropositive status at baseline applied to only a handful of AZD1222 recipients.

Material: peripheral blood, obtained on day 0 of MenACWY control vaccination. The sequence was collected from an adult in good health. This chain links TRBV30 with TRBJ1-5; 7 bases map to TRBD1. CDR3 sequence reads: CAWRTTGSNQPQHF. The CDR3 DNA follows: TGTGCCTGGAGGACGACAGGGAGCAATCAGCCCCAGCATTTT.